This is a list of T cell receptor beta chains from one sample in a study of technical replicates of blood from a handful of donors. Using immunoSEQ multiplex PCR, the repertoire was profiled, and TCRdb retains in-frame clones only, with some absent. The sample holds about 66,000 clones, around nine tenths seen once. Sequenced sample: PBMCs. The receptor set was obtained from a human donor in good health. Some clones in this sample may be carry-over from other donors' samples. Both conserved end residues are part of each CDR3. A D gene is named only where the DNA matches it firmly. Some rows mark clone size as missing; the rest say once, few, many or name a class of expanded clone.

>TRBJ2-5|TRBV2|-|TRBD2
TGTGCCAGCAGCTCCGGGACTAGCGGTCATGAGACCCAGTACTTC
CASSSGTSGHETQYF
>TRBJ1-5|TRBV7-8|once|TRBD1
TGTGCCAGCAGCCCTACGAGGGACAGGGGGTATCAGCCCCAGCATTTT
CASSPTRDRGYQPQHF
>TRBJ2-7|TRBV11-2|-|-
TGTGCCAGCAGCTCCCTCCTCCCACAGAATCAATACGAGCAGTACTTC
CASSSLLPQNQYEQYF
>TRBJ1-4|TRBV7-2|-|TRBD1
TGTGCCAGCAGCCTATGGACAGGGGGTGAAAAACTGTTTTTT
CASSLWTGGEKLFF
>TRBJ1-2|TRBV18|few|TRBD1
TGTGCCAGCTCAGCTACCGGGACAGTCTATGGCTACACCTTC
CASSATGTVYGYTF
>TRBJ1-2|TRBV7-2|-|-
TGTGCCAGCAGCTTAGGAGCAGGGCGGTTCTATGGCTACACCTTC
CASSLGAGRFYGYTF
>TRBJ2-2|TRBV4-1|-|-
TGCGCCAGCAGCCCACATCTAGCCTTGGTCGGGGAGCTGTTTTTT
CASSPHLALVGELFF
>TRBJ2-5|TRBV4-3|-|-
TGCGCCAGCAGCCAAGATGCCGCGGGGCGGGAGACCCAGTACTTC
CASSQDAAGRETQYF
>TRBJ2-1|TRBV7-9|once|-
TGTGCCAGCAGCTTAGGTAGCGGTGAAAATGAGCAGTTCTTC
CASSLGSGENEQFF
>TRBJ2-2|TRBV11-3|-|-
TGTGCCAGCAGCTCCCCGGACAGCGATGCGAACACCGGGGAGCTGTTTTTT
CASSSPDSDANTGELFF
>TRBJ2-1|TRBV11-2|-|-
TGTGCCAGCAGCTTATCCGGGAGCCCCTACAATGAGCAGTTCTTC
CASSLSGSPYNEQFF
>TRBJ1-4|TRBV21-1|-|-
TGTGCCAGCCTCAGGGCGGCTAATGAAAAACTGTTTTTT
CASLRAANEKLFF
>TRBJ1-3|TRBV7-9|-|-
TGTGCCAGTCACCGGGATTTAGGAGGAACTACTGGAAACACCATATATTTT
CASHRDLGGTTGNTIYF
>TRBJ1-1|TRBV4-3|-|TRBD1
TGCGCCAGCAGCCGAGGACAGGAGAACACTGAAGCTTTCTTT
CASSRGQENTEAFF
>TRBJ2-3|TRBV7-9|-|-
TGTGCCAGCAGCTTAAACTCCAAATATGGACTCTTCCGACCAGATACGCAGTATTTT
CASSLNSKYGLFRPDTQYF
>TRBJ1-4|TRBV6-5|-|TRBD1
TGTGCCAGCAGTTACAGGCCAGGGGGCGATGAAAAACTGTTTTTT
CASSYRPGGDEKLFF
>TRBJ1-1|TRBV25-1|-|-
TGTGCCAGCAGTGACTCGCGACGGACAGCGAACACTGAAGCTTTCTTT
CASSDSRRTANTEAFF
>TRBJ2-5|TRBV19|once|TRBD2
TGTGCCAGTAGTATGTTTAGCGGGGCTCAAGAGACCCAGTACTTC
CASSMFSGAQETQYF
>TRBJ2-1|TRBV10-3|-|-
TGTGCCATTTCCCCCAGCAATGAGCAGTTCTTC
CAISPSNEQFF
>TRBJ2-7|TRBV2|-|TRBD2
TGTGCCAGCAGCGGGGGGACCTCCTACGAGCAGTACTTC
CASSGGTSYEQYF
>TRBJ1-5|TRBV19|-|-
TGTGCCAGTAGGCCAACCCTCTACGGGGGGAGAGATCAGCCCCAGCATTTT
CASRPTLYGGRDQPQHF
>TRBJ2-4|TRBV9|-|-
TGTGCCAGCAGCGTAACCGAGAGTAGCATTCAGTACTTC
CASSVTESSIQYF
>TRBJ1-2|TRBV6-5|once|TRBD1
TGTGCCAGCAGTTACTCGGCAGGGGGGAACTATGGCTACACCTTC
CASSYSAGGNYGYTF
>TRBJ2-7|TRBV4-1|few|TRBD2
TGCGCCAGCAGCCAGGCGTCCGGGACTAGCGGGAGCCTAGGGGAGCAGTACTTC
CASSQASGTSGSLGEQYF
>TRBJ2-7|TRBV7-2|-|TRBD2
TGTGCCAGCAGCTTTGGGCTAGCGGGTCCCTACGAGCAGTACTTC
CASSFGLAGPYEQYF
>TRBJ1-6|TRBV9|-|TRBD1
TGTGCCAGCAGCGTAGCTGAGACAGGGGTTTCACCCCTCCACTTT
CASSVAETGVSPLHF
>TRBJ2-1|TRBV5-6|-|TRBD2
TGTGCCAGCAGCCTGCGACTAGCGGGCTTTGGGAATGAGCAGTTCTTC
CASSLRLAGFGNEQFF
>TRBJ1-5|TRBV23-1|-|-
TGCGCCAGCAGTCCAACCCGGTTTAGCAATCAGCCCCAGCATTTT
CASSPTRFSNQPQHF
>TRBJ1-1|TRBV19|-|TRBD1
TGTGCCACCAGGACAGGGATGAACACTGAAGCTTTCTTT
CATRTGMNTEAFF
>TRBJ1-1|TRBV6-6|-|TRBD1
TGTGCCAGCAGTTTTACAGGGGGCAGCGAGTCAGCTTTCTTT
CASSFTGGSESAFF
>TRBJ1-2|TRBV7-2|-|TRBD1
TGTGCCAGCAGCTGGACAGGGGATGGCTACACCTTC
CASSWTGDGYTF
>TRBJ2-3|TRBV29-1|once|TRBD2
TGCAGCGTTGAAGATCGGCTAGCGGGAGTCGGCACAGATACGCAGTATTTT
CSVEDRLAGVGTDTQYF
>TRBJ1-4|TRBV5-6|-|-
TGTGCCAGCAGCTTGGCACAGCTTGCAACTAATGAAAAACTGTTTTTT
CASSLAQLATNEKLFF
>TRBJ2-2|TRBV5-4|-|-
TGTGCCAGCACCAAAAGACCGGGATTAAACACCGGGGAGCTGTTTTTT
CASTKRPGLNTGELFF
>TRBJ2-2|TRBV2|-|-
TGTGCCAGCAGTGGACAGCTGAAGTCCGGGGAGCTGTTTTTT
CASSGQLKSGELFF
>TRBJ1-1|TRBV30|-|-
TGTGCCTGGAGAGGGGCCTTCACTGAAGCTTTCTTT
CAWRGAFTEAFF
>TRBJ1-3|TRBV7-2|-|-
TGTGCCAGCAGCTTAGCCGGGGGTTCTGGAAACACCATATATTTT
CASSLAGGSGNTIYF
>TRBJ1-2|TRBV7-9|few|-
TGTGCCAGCAGCTTCCCAGGGGTTCTGGGCTACACCTTC
CASSFPGVLGYTF
>TRBJ2-2|TRBV7-6|-|-
TGTGCCAGCAGCTCATCCTCCTTGCTACAGTCCACCGGGGAGCTGTTTTTT
CASSSSSLLQSTGELFF
>TRBJ1-3|TRBV4-3|-|-
TGCGCCAGCAGCCAAGATAGGAGCCTTTCTGGAAACACCATATATTTT
CASSQDRSLSGNTIYF
>TRBJ2-7|TRBV19|-|TRBD1
TGTGCCAGTAGTATTGAGACAGGGTACGAGCAGTACTTC
CASSIETGYEQYF
>TRBJ2-1|TRBV14|-|TRBD2
TGTGCCAGCAGGACGGGGGGGTCCTCCTACAATGAGCAGTTCTTC
CASRTGGSSYNEQFF
>TRBJ1-1|TRBV7-3|once|-
TGTGCCAGCAGCTTGAGGGAAAACACTGAAGCTTTCTTT
CASSLRENTEAFF
>TRBJ2-6|TRBV5-4|-|-
TGTGCCAGCCGGAGGGGTGGTGGTGGGGCCAACGTCCTGACTTTC
CASRRGGGGANVLTF
>TRBJ1-4|TRBV6-1|-|-
TGTGCCAGCCAAGGGGGGGCAATGGAAAAACTGTTTTTT
CASQGGAMEKLFF
>TRBJ2-1|TRBV7-2|-|-
TGTGCCAGCAGCCGCACCCGGGAATACAATGAGCAGTTCTTC
CASSRTREYNEQFF
>TRBJ1-6|TRBV6-5|few|-
TGTGCCAGCAACCAGGGATTCTATAATTCACCCCTCCACTTT
CASNQGFYNSPLHF
>TRBJ1-5|TRBV7-9|once|TRBD1
TGTGCCAGCAGCTCGACAGGGGGTTCCTATAGCAATCAGCCCCAGCATTTT
CASSSTGGSYSNQPQHF
>TRBJ2-1|TRBV15|-|-
TGTGCCACCAGCCTCCGACAGAGCTCCTACAATGAGCAGTTCTTC
CATSLRQSSYNEQFF
>TRBJ2-5|TRBV18|-|-
TGTGCCAGCTCACCGCAGGGAGAGACCCAGTACTTC
CASSPQGETQYF
>TRBJ2-1|TRBV13|-|TRBD2
TGTGCCAGCAGCTTAAAAATTAGCGGGGATTACAATGAGCAGTTCTTC
CASSLKISGDYNEQFF
>TRBJ2-5|TRBV19|-|-
TGTGCCAGCAGCCCACAGGTCCGATGGGAGACCCAGTACTTC
CASSPQVRWETQYF
>TRBJ2-3|TRBV4-3|once|-
TGCGCCAGCAGCCAAGATTCGGCAACGGGGGCAGATACGCAGTATTTT
CASSQDSATGADTQYF
>TRBJ2-5|TRBV25-1|-|TRBD2
TGTGCCAGCAGTCCCGGGACTAGCGGGAGAGGGCAAGAGACCCAGTACTTC
CASSPGTSGRGQETQYF
>TRBJ2-1|TRBV18|-|-
TGTGCCAGCTCACAAGCGATCAATGAGCAGTTCTTC
CASSQAINEQFF
>TRBJ2-3|TRBV7-2|-|-
TGTGCCAGCAGCTCACGCAGGGTCACAGATACGCAGTATTTT
CASSSRRVTDTQYF
>TRBJ2-4|TRBV15|-|-
TGTGCCACCAGCAGAGGATACGTGGGAGTCGAGTACTTC
CATSRGYVGVEYF
>TRBJ2-7|TRBV11-2|once|-
TGTGCCAGCAGCCCCCGGGGGAGCGCCTACTCCTACGAGCAGTACTTC
CASSPRGSAYSYEQYF
>TRBJ2-3|TRBV18|-|TRBD1
TGTGCCAGCTCACCGGGACAGGAGGCGCAGTATTTT
CASSPGQEAQYF